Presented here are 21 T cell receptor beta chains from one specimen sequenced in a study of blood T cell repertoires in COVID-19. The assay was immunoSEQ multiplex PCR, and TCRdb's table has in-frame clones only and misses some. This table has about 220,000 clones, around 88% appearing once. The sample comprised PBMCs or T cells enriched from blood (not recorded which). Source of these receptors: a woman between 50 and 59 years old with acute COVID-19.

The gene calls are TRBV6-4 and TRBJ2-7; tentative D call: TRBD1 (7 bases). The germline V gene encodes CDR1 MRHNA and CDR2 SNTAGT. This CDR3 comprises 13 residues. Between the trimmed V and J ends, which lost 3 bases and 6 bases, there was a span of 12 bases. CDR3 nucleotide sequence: TGTGCCAGCAGTGAGGGACAGACTAGCGAGCAGTACTTC. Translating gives CASSEGQTSEQYF.

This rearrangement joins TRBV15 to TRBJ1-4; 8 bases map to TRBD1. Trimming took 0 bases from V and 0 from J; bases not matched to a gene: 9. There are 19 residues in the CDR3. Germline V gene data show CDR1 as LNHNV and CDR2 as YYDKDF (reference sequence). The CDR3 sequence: CATSRDAPRQGTTNEKLFF. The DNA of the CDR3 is TGTGCCACCAGCAGAGATGCCCCTCGACAGGGGACAACTAATGAAAAACTGTTTTTT. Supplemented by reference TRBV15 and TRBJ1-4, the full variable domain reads DAMVIQNPRYQVTQFGKPVTLSCSQTLNHNVMYWYQQKSSQAPKLLFHYYDKDFNNEADTPDNFQSRRPNTSFCFLDIRSPGLGDTAMYLCATSRDAPRQGTTNEKLFFGSGTQLSVL.

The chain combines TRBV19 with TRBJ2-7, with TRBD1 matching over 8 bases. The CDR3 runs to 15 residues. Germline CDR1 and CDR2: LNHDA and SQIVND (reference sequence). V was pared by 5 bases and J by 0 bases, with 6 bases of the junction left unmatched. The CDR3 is CASSPGQGYSYEQYF. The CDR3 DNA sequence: TGTGCCAGTAGTCCCGGACAGGGCTACTCCTACGAGCAGTACTTC.

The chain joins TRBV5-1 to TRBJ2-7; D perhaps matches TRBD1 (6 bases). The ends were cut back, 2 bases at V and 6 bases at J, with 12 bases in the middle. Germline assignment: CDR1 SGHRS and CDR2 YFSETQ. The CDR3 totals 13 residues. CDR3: CASSFGTPSEQYF. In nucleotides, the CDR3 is TGCGCCAGCAGCTTCGGGACACCTTCCGAGCAGTACTTC. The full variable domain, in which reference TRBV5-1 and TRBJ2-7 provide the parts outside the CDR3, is KAGVTQTPRYLIKTRGQQVTLSCSPISGHRSVSWYQQTPGQGLQFLFEYFSETQRNKGNFPGRFSGRQFSNSRSEMNVSTLELGDSALYLCASSFGTPSEQYFGPGTRLTVT.

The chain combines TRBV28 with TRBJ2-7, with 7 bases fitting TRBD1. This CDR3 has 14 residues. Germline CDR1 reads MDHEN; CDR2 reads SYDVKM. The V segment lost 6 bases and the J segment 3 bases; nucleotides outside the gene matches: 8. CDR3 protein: CASRSTGVFYEQYF. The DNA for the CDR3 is TGTGCCAGCAGGTCCACAGGGGTCTTCTACGAGCAGTACTTC.

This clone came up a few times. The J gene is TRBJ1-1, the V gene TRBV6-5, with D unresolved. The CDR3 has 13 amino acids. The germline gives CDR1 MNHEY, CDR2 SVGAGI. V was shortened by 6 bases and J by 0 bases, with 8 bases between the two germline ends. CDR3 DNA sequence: TGTGCCAGCAGATTTCAGATGAACACTGAAGCTTTCTTT. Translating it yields CASRFQMNTEAFF.

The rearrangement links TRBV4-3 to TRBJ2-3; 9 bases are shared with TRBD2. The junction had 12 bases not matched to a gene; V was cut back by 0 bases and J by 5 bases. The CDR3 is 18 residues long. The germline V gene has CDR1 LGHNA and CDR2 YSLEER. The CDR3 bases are TGCGCCAGCAGCCAAGATGGGGGGCTAGCGGGATCGGGAGATACGCAGTATTTT. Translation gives CASSQDGGLAGSGDTQYF.

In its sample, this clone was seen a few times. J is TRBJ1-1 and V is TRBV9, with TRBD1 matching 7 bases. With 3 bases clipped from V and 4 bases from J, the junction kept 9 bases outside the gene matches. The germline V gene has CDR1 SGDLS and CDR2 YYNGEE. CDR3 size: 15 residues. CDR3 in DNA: TGTGCCAGCAGCGCACCCACAGGGGATGGCACTGAAGCTTTCTTT. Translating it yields CASSAPTGDGTEAFF.

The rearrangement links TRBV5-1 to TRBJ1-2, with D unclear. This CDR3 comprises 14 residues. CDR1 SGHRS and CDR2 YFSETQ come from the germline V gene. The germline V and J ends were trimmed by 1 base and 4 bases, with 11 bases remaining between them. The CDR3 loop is CASSLNRGAYGYTF. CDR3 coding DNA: TGCGCCAGCAGCTTGAACCGGGGTGCCTATGGCTACACCTTC.

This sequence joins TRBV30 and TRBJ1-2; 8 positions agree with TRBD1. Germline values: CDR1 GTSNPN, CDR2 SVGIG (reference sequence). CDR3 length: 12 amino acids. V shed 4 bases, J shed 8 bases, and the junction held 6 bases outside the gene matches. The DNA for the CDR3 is TGTGCCTGGAACCCAGGGGGCGACGGCTACACCTTC. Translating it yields CAWNPGGDGYTF.

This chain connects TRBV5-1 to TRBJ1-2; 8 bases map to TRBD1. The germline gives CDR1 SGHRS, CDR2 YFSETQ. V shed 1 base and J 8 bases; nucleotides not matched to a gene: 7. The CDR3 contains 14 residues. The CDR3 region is CASSLTGGLGGYTF. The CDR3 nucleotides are TGCGCCAGCAGCTTGACAGGGGGTTTAGGCGGCTACACCTTC.

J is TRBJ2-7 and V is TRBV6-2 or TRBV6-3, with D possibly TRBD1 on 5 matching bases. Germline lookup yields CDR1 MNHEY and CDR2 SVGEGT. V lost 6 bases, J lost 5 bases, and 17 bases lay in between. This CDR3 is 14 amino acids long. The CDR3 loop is CASSPARDINEQYF. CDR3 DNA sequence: TGTGCCAGCAGCCCGGCCAGGGATATCAACGAGCAGTACTTC.

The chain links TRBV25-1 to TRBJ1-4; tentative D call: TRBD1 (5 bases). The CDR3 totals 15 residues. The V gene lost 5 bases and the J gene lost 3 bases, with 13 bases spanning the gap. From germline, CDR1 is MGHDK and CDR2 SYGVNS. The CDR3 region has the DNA TGTGCCAGCAGTCCGACAGCCGCGGCTAATGAAAAACTGTTTTTT. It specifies CASSPTAAANEKLFF.

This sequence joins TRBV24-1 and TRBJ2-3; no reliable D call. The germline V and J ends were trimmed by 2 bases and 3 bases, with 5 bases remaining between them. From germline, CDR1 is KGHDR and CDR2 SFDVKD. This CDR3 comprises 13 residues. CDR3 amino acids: CATSDSVTDTQYF. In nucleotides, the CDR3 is TGTGCCACCAGTGATTCGGTGACAGATACGCAGTATTTT.

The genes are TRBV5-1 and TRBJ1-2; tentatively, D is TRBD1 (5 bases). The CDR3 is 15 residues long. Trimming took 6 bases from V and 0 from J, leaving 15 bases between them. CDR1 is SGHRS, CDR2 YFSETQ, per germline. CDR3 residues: CASNSVDRANYGYTF. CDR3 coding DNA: TGCGCCAGCAACTCCGTCGACAGAGCTAACTATGGCTACACCTTC. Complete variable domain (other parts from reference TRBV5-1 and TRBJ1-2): KAGVTQTPRYLIKTRGQQVTLSCSPISGHRSVSWYQQTPGQGLQFLFEYFSETQRNKGNFPGRFSGRQFSNSRSEMNVSTLELGDSALYLCASNSVDRANYGYTFGSGTRLTVV.

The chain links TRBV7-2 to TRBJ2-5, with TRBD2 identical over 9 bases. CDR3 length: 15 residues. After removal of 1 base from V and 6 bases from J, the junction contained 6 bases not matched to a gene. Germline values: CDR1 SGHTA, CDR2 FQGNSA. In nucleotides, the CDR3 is TGTGCCAGCAGCTTAGTCTCTACTAGCGGGCAGACCCAGTACTTC. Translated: CASSLVSTSGQTQYF.

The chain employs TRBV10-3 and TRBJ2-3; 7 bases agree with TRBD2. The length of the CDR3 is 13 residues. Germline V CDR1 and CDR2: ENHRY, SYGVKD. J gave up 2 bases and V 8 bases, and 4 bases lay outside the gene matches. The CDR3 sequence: CAILTSSTDTQYF. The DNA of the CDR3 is TGTGCCATCCTGACTAGCTCCACAGATACGCAGTATTTT.

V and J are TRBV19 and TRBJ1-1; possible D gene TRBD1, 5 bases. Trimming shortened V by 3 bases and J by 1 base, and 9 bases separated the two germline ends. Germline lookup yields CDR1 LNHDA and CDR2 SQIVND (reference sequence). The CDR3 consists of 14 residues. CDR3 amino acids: CASSIVQANTEAFF. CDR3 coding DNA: TGTGCCAGTAGTATCGTACAGGCGAACACTGAAGCTTTCTTT.

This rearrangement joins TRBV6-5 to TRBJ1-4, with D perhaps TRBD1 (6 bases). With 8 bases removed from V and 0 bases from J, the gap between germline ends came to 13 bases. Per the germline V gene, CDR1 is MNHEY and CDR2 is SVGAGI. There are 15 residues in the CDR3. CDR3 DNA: TGTGCCAGCGAGGGGGGGGCCGCAACTAATGAAAAACTGTTTTTT. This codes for CASEGGAATNEKLFF.

The chain's CDR3 is CASSWDRAVGYTF. The DNA for the CDR3 is TGTGCCAGCAGTTGGGACAGGGCCGTGGGCTACACCTTC. This chain links TRBV27 with TRBJ1-2, with 9 bases fitting TRBD1. The CDR3 extends over 13 amino acids. Per germline, CDR1 MNHEY and CDR2 SMNVEV (reference sequence). V lost 4 bases to trimming and J lost 8 bases; unmatched junction nucleotides: 5.

The CDR3 DNA reads as TGTGCCAGCAGACGGACAGGGACCTACGAGCAGTACTTC. This translates into CASRRTGTYEQYF. This chain links TRBV6-5 with TRBJ2-7; 8 nucleotides align to TRBD1. The germline V gene has CDR1 MNHEY and CDR2 SVGAGI. The CDR3 runs to 13 residues. V gave up 6 bases and J gave up 2 bases; unmatched junction bases: 3.